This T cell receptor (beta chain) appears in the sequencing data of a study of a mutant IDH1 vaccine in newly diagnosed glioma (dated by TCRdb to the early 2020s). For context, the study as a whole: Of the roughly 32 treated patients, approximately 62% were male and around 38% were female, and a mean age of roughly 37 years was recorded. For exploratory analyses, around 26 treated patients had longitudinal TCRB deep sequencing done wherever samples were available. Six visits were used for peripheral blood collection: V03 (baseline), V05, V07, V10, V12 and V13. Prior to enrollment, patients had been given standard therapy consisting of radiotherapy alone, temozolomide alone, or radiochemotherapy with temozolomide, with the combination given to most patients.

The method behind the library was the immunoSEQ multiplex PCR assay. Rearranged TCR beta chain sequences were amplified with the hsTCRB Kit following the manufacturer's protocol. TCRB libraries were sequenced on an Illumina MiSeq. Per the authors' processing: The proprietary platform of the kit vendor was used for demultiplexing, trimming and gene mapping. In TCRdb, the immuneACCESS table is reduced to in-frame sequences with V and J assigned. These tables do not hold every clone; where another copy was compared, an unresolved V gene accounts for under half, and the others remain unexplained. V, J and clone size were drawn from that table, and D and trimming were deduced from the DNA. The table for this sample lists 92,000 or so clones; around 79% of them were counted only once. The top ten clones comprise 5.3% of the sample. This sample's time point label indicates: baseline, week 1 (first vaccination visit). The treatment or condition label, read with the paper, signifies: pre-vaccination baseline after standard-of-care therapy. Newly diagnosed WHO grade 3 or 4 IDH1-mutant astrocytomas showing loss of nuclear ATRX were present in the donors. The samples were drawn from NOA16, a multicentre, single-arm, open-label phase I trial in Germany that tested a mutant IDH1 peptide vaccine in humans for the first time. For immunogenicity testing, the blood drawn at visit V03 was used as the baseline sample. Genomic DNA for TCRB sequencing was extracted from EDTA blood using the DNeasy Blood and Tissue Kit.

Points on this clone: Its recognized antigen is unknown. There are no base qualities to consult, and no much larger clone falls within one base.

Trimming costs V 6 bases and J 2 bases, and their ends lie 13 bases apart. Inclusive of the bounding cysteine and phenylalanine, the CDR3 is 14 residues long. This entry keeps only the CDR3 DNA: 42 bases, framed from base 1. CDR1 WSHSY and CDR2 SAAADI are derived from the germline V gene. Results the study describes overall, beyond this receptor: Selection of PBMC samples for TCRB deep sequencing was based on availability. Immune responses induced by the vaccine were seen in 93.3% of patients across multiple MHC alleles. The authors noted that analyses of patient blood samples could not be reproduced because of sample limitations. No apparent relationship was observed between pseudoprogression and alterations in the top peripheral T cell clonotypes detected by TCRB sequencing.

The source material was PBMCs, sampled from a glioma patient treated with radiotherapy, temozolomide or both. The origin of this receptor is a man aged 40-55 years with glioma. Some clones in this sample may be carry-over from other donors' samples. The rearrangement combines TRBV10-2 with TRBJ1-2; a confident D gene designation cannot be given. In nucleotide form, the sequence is TGCGCCAGCAGCCCCCTCCCGGACAACTATGGCTACACCTTC. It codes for CASSPLPDNYGYTF.